This T cell receptor (beta chain) derives from a study of blood T cell repertoires in COVID-19. Study-level information: The samples span acute and convalescent COVID-19 from the United States, Italy and Spain. PBMCs, B-cell-depleted T cells, or T cells provided the cDNA or gDNA that made up the material.

Authors' data handling: Amplifying reference gene primers gave estimates of nucleated cell counts. Assay: immunoSEQ multiplex PCR; the TCRdb copy retains only in-frame clones and omits some. D and trimming were read from the DNA, whereas the V and J calls and clone size are those reported in that table. The sample consists of around 210,000 clones, approximately 85% of them appearing once. The sample holds one count of this clone. CDR1 is MNHEY, CDR2 SMNVEV, per germline (reference sequence). CDR3 size: 13 residues. The V and J ends lost 3 bases and 4 bases respectively, with 4 bases between them. This chain connects TRBV27 to TRBJ1-6; D is uncertain. The TCR comes from a man between 45 and 60 years old with COVID-19, enrolled during active disease. The source material was peripheral blood. For the CDR3, the DNA is TGTGCCAGCAGTTTCGAGTATAATTCACCCCTCCACTTT. Translating gives CASSFEYNSPLHF.